Following are 24 T cell receptor beta chains from one sample sequenced in a study of T cell responses to AZD1222 COVID-19 vaccine. Profiled with immunoSEQ multiplex PCR; TCRdb holds only in-frame clones, not every one. The sample contains 140,000 to 150,000 clones, approximately 78% of which appear only once. Sequencing was performed on peripheral blood, taken on day 0 of MenACWY control vaccination. These receptors came from an adult in good health.

This chain connects TRBV6-5 to TRBJ1-1, with D perhaps matching TRBD1 (6 bases). V was trimmed by 4 bases and J by 2 bases, leaving 11 bases between them. The CDR3 is made up of 14 amino acids. From germline, CDR1 is MNHEY and CDR2 SVGAGI. The CDR3: CASSSGTTNTEAFF. The CDR3 coding sequence is TGTGCCAGCAGTTCCGGGACAACAAACACTGAAGCTTTCTTT.

This clone has only one observation. This rearrangement joins TRBV27 to TRBJ1-2; D gene unclear. Trimming cost V 2 bases and J 2 bases, with 12 bases left between them. The germline V gene has CDR1 MNHEY and CDR2 SMNVEV (reference sequence). The CDR3 spans 15 residues. The CDR3 DNA sequence: TGTGCCAGCAGTTTAACGGTCAGTTCGAACTATGGCTACACCTTC. Translated, it gives CASSLTVSSNYGYTF.

The chain has TRBV29-1 and TRBJ2-5; 7 positions match TRBD2. The CDR3 is 14 residues long. The germline CDR1 and CDR2 sequences are SQVTM and ANQGSEA. After removal of 4 bases from V and 4 bases from J, the junction contained 9 bases not matched to a gene. In nucleotides, the CDR3 is TGCAGCGTTGTCGTGGGGGGGAATGGAGAGACCCAGTACTTC. Amino acid sequence: CSVVVGGNGETQYF.

The chain uses TRBV3-1 (or the pseudogene TRBV3-2) and TRBJ1-1, with a weak D call TRBD1 (5 bases). Trimming took 6 bases from V and 1 from J, leaving 9 bases between them. The CDR3 runs 13 residues. Germline assignment: CDR1 LGHDT and CDR2 YNNKEL (reference sequence). CDR3 loop: CASSVTGNTEAFF. The CDR3 nucleotides read TGTGCCAGCAGTGTCACAGGGAACACTGAAGCTTTCTTT.

The rearrangement joins TRBV28 to TRBJ1-4, with D tentatively TRBD1 (5 bases). V lost 6 bases, J lost 10 bases, and 12 bases lay in between. This CDR3 is built from 12 residues. Germline V gene data show CDR1 as MDHEN and CDR2 as SYDVKM. CDR3 coding DNA: TGTGCCAGCAGGGGGACGGGAGGAAAACTGTTTTTT. Translation: CASRGTGGKLFF.

The chain couples TRBV5-4 to TRBJ1-2; no firm D call. Trimming pared 0 bases from V and 5 bases from J, leaving 8 bases between. This CDR3 is 13 amino acids long. CDR1 and CDR2 (germline): SGHNT, YYREEE (reference sequence). The CDR3, as DNA: TGTGCCAGCAGCTTGGATAGGGATTATGGCTACACCTTC. It is translated as CASSLDRDYGYTF.

This clone was seen just once. A junction boundary mismatches the germline segment, possibly from a read error. This chain links TRBV28 with TRBJ1-2; no reliable D call. Germline CDR1 and CDR2: MDHEN and SYDVKM. The CDR3 runs 13 residues. CDR3 nucleotides: TGTGTCAGCTGGCGGGGTTACAACTATGGCTACACCTTC. Encoded protein: CVSWRGYNYGYTF.

V and J are TRBV13 and TRBJ2-1; D gene uncertain. Trimming pared 4 bases from V and 5 bases from J, leaving 15 bases between. CDR3 length equals 15 residues. Per germline, CDR1 PRHDT and CDR2 FYEKMQ (reference sequence). The CDR3: CASSSDFLVNNEQFF. The CDR3 DNA is TGTGCCAGCAGCTCCGATTTCTTGGTGAACAATGAGCAGTTCTTC.

This sequence joins TRBV2 and TRBJ2-2; TRBD2 matches 7 bases. CDR1 is SNHLY and CDR2 is FYNNEI in the germline V gene. V was pared by 8 bases and J by 6 bases, with 9 bases of the junction left unmatched. This CDR3 has 14 residues. CDR3 amino acids: CASGSLGGAGELFF. The DNA for the CDR3 is TGTGCCAGCGGGTCCCTGGGGGGGGCCGGGGAGCTGTTTTTT.

The chain has TRBV5-6 and TRBJ2-7; TRBD1 agrees at 8 bases. CDR1 is SGHDT and CDR2 is YYEEEE in the germline V gene. Trimming removed 3 bases from V and 1 base from J; junction bases left unmatched: 6. The CDR3 runs to 15 residues. The CDR3: CASSSTGQASYEQYF. The DNA of the CDR3 is TGTGCCAGCAGCTCGACGGGACAGGCTTCCTACGAGCAGTACTTC.

This clone was found once. The chain has TRBV5-6 and TRBJ2-6; weak D call: TRBD2 (5 bases). The CDR3 length is 18 residues. Per the germline V gene, CDR1 is SGHDT and CDR2 is YYEEEE. Trimming removed 1 base at V and 1 base at J, with 15 bases between. CDR3 DNA sequence: TGTGCCAGCAGCTTGAAAGGAGGTGGATGGTCTGGGGCCAACGTCCTGACTTTC. Its protein product is CASSLKGGGWSGANVLTF.

The chain is built from TRBV6-6 and TRBJ2-1; no clear D. The CDR3 covers 11 residues. Germline loops: CDR1 MNHNY, CDR2 SVGAGI (reference sequence). Trimming removed 8 bases from V and 5 bases from J, with 7 bases in between. CDR3 sequence reads: CASATDNEQFF. The CDR3 nucleotides are TGTGCCAGCGCCACGGACAATGAGCAGTTCTTC.

The V and J genes are TRBV24-1 and TRBJ2-2; 7 bases agree with TRBD1. The CDR3 is 14 amino acids. V shed 10 bases and J 0 bases; nucleotides not matched to a gene: 4. Germline V gene data show CDR1 as KGHDR and CDR2 as SFDVKD. This CDR3 reads CATNTGANTGELFF. The CDR3, as DNA: TGTGCCACAAATACAGGGGCGAACACCGGGGAGCTGTTTTTT.

This chain joins TRBV9 and TRBJ2-7, with TRBD1 identical over 11 bases. V trimming: 4 bases; J trimming: 3 bases; junction bases outside the gene matches: 3. The V gene's germline CDR1 is SGDLS and CDR2 YYNGEE. This CDR3 has 14 residues. In nucleotides, the CDR3 is TGTGCCAGCAGCACGGGACAGGGGGACTACGAGCAGTACTTC. Encoded protein: CASSTGQGDYEQYF. The variable domain in full, with the rest retrieved from reference TRBV9 and TRBJ2-7, is DSGVTQTPKHLITATGQRVTLRCSPRSGDLSVYWYQQSLDQGLQFLIQYYNGEERAKGNILERFSAQQFPDLHSELNLSSLELGDSALYFCASSTGQGDYEQYFGPGTRLTVT.

The chain combines TRBV5-5 with TRBJ1-4; D gene unclear. This CDR3 is 13 amino acids long. The V gene lost 4 bases and the J gene lost 0 bases, with 4 bases spanning the gap. Per germline, CDR1 SGHKS and CDR2 YYEKEE (reference sequence). The CDR3 reads CASSQPTNEKLFF. The CDR3 region has the DNA TGTGCCAGCAGCCAACCAACTAATGAAAAACTGTTTTTT.

The chain has TRBV7-9 and TRBJ1-1; no definite D call. The CDR3 runs to 12 residues. Trimming removed 6 bases from V and 6 bases from J, with 11 bases in between. Germline V gene data show CDR1 as SEHNR and CDR2 as FQNEAQ (reference sequence). For the CDR3, the DNA is TGTGCCAGCAGTGGGGAACGGTCTGAAGCTTTCTTT. It yields the protein CASSGERSEAFF.

The rearrangement uses TRBV29-1 and TRBJ2-1; 9 bases line up with TRBD1. J lost 6 bases, V lost 4 bases, and 7 bases had no gene match. CDR1 is SQVTM, CDR2 ANQGSEA, per germline. The CDR3 has 14 amino acids. CDR3 residues: CSVAMGTGSNEQFF. In DNA form, the CDR3 reads TGCAGCGTTGCCATGGGGACAGGGTCCAATGAGCAGTTCTTC.

V gene TRBV10-1 combines with J gene TRBJ2-2, with D perhaps TRBD2 (5 bases). The V end was cut by 5 bases, the J end by 6 bases, with 13 bases between. Germline V gene lookup returns CDR1 WNHNN and CDR2 SYGVQD (reference sequence). CDR3 length: 14 amino acids. The CDR3 DNA sequence: TGCGCCAGCAGTTCGGGGAATCAGGCCGGGGAGCTGTTTTTT. It codes for CASSSGNQAGELFF.

This clone was counted only a few times. This chain links TRBV19 with TRBJ1-1, with TRBD1 as a possible D gene (5 bases). Trimming left V 2 bases short and J 8 bases short, with 12 bases between. The length of the CDR3 is 13 residues. Germline CDR1 and CDR2: LNHDA and SQIVND (reference sequence). CDR3 loop: CASSISPGREAFF. CDR3 DNA: TGTGCCAGTAGTATAAGTCCAGGGCGGGAAGCTTTCTTT.

This clone has just a few counts. This chain connects TRBV19 to TRBJ1-2, with no clear D. There are 13 residues in the CDR3. Per germline, CDR1 LNHDA and CDR2 SQIVND (reference sequence). The ends were cut back, 8 bases at V and 4 bases at J, with 14 bases in the middle. The CDR3 region is CASWPGWSYGYTF. The CDR3 DNA follows: TGTGCCAGTTGGCCCGGGTGGAGCTATGGCTACACCTTC. Full variable domain (rest looked up from reference TRBV19 and TRBJ1-2): DGGITQSPKYLFRKEGQNVTLSCEQNLNHDAMYWYRQDPGQGLRLIYYSQIVNDFQKGDIAEGYSVSREKKESFPLTVTSAQKNPTAFYLCASWPGWSYGYTFGSGTRLTVV.

This chain uses TRBV12-5 with TRBJ2-7; D gene unclear. The CDR3 extends over 15 amino acids. Trimming pared 0 bases from V and 3 bases from J, leaving 12 bases between. From germline, CDR1 is LGHNT and CDR2 FRNRAP. CDR3 amino acids: CASGLVAGRVYEQYF. The CDR3 DNA follows: TGTGCTAGTGGTTTGGTCGCAGGTAGGGTCTACGAGCAGTACTTC.

This clone has ten or more counts. The J gene is TRBJ1-2, the V gene TRBV5-1; no clear D gene. CDR3 length: 13 amino acids. Germline CDR1 reads SGHRS; CDR2 reads YFSETQ. V was trimmed by 0 bases and J by 4 bases, leaving 7 bases between them. The CDR3 reads CASSLEGAYGYTF. The CDR3 DNA sequence: TGCGCCAGCAGCTTGGAGGGAGCCTATGGCTACACCTTC.

The J gene is TRBJ1-4, the V gene TRBV5-1; no firm D call. V was cut by 4 bases and J by 3 bases, with 19 bases left in between. CDR1 is SGHRS and CDR2 is YFSETQ in the germline V gene. The CDR3 contains 17 residues. The CDR3 DNA follows: TGCGCCAGCAGCCCTCGAGGCCCGGAGGCCCCTAATGAAAAACTGTTTTTT. Translating it yields CASSPRGPEAPNEKLFF.

This chain uses TRBV21-1 with TRBJ2-5. TRBV21-1 is tagged as a pseudogene. The CDR3 extends over 14 amino acids. The chain's CDR3 is CASSEEGGQETQYF. CDR3 nucleotide sequence: TGTGCCAGCAGCGAGGAGGGGGGTCAAGAGACCCAGTACTTC.